These T cell receptor beta chains were read from a single sample in a study of identical twins. TCRdb reprocessed the 5' RACE reads via MiXCR and lists one record per CDR3 protein. In the table there are roughly 1,500,000 distinct CDR3 sequences, about 30% of which are singletons. Sequencing was performed on cord blood. The receptors were gathered from a newborn girl in good health. CDR3s include the opening cysteine and the closing phenylalanine or tryptophan. Fields, in order: D gene, J gene, V gene, clone size, CDR3 protein, CDR3 DNA. The D gene is left open where the match is weak. Clone size is not always given. Where it is, it says once, few, many or a class for expanded clones.

D: NA
J: TRBJ1-6
V: TRBV4-1
size: few
CDR3: CASSQAGLSPPLHF
DNA: TGCGCCAGCAGCCAAGCCGGACTTTCGCCACCCCTCCACTTT

D: TRBD2
J: TRBJ2-3
V: TRBV11-2
size: few
CDR3: CASSLLAGAVSTDTQYF
DNA: TGTGCCAGCAGCTTGCTAGCGGGGGCCGTTAGCACAGATACGCAGTATTTT

D: NA
J: TRBJ2-2
V: TRBV5-1
size: few
CDR3: CASELATNTGELFF
DNA: TGCGCCAGCGAACTAGCTACGAACACCGGGGAGCTGTTTTTT

D: NA
J: TRBJ1-2
V: TRBV28
size: NA
CDR3: CASSLFRGPGYGYTF
DNA: TGTGCCAGCAGTTTATTCCGGGGCCCTGGCTATGGCTACACCTTC

D: NA
J: TRBJ2-1
V: TRBV12-3/TRBV12-4
size: NA
CDR3: CASSLVGYSSYNEQFF
DNA: TGTGCCAGCAGTTTAGTTGGCTACTCCTCCTACAATGAGCAGTTCTTC

D: NA
J: TRBJ1-1
V: TRBV7-9
size: few
CDR3: CASSFYVGGNTEAFF
DNA: TGTGCCAGCAGCTTTTATGTGGGGGGGAACACTGAAGCTTTCTTT

D: NA
J: TRBJ1-5
V: TRBV7-8
size: few
CDR3: CASSLQTANQHF
DNA: TGTGCCAGCAGCCTCCAAACAGCCAACCAGCATTTT

D: NA
J: TRBJ2-7
V: TRBV6-1
size: few
CDR3: CASSEWASSYNEQYF
DNA: TGTGCCAGCAGTGAATGGGCGAGCTCCTACAATGAGCAGTACTTC

D: TRBD2
J: TRBJ2-7
V: TRBV5-1
size: NA
CDR3: CASSLEPLAGGNEQYF
DNA: TGCGCCAGCAGCTTGGAGCCCCTAGCGGGAGGGAATGAGCAGTACTTC

D: TRBD1
J: TRBJ1-2
V: TRBV20-1
size: NA
CDR3: CSASRQGYYTF
DNA: TGCAGTGCTAGCCGACAGGGGTACTACACCTTC

D: NA
J: TRBJ2-1
V: TRBV3-1
size: NA
CDR3: CASSQVVSGKETQFF
DNA: TGTGCCAGCAGCCAAGTAGTGTCAGGGAAAGAGACCCAGTTCTTC

D: TRBD2
J: TRBJ2-3
V: TRBV29-1
size: few
CDR3: CSVGPAGGISTSTDTQYF
DNA: TGCAGCGTTGGACCAGCGGGGGGCATTTCCACTAGCACAGATACGCAGTATTTT

D: TRBD2
J: TRBJ2-5
V: TRBV7-2
size: NA
CDR3: CASSLWASGGQETQYF
DNA: TGTGCCAGCAGCTTATGGGCTAGCGGGGGTCAAGAGACCCAGTACTTC

D: TRBD2
J: TRBJ2-3
V: TRBV7-2
size: NA
CDR3: CASRPPGLAATDTQYF
DNA: TGTGCCAGCAGGCCCCCGGGACTAGCGGCCACAGATACGCAGTATTTT

D: TRBD1
J: TRBJ1-1
V: TRBV3-1
size: NA
CDR3: CASSQVEDREAFF
DNA: TGTGCCAGCAGCCAAGTTGAGGACAGGGAAGCTTTCTTT

D: NA
J: TRBJ2-3
V: TRBV5-1
size: few
CDR3: CASSGAPGLLDTQYF
DNA: TGCGCCAGCAGCGGGGCACCGGGACTCCTTGATACGCAGTATTTT

D: NA
J: TRBJ2-7
V: TRBV12-3/TRBV12-4
size: NA
CDR3: CVSSFRGAYSYEQYF
DNA: TGTGTCAGCAGTTTTCGGGGGGCATACTCCTACGAGCAGTACTTC

D: NA
J: TRBJ2-7
V: TRBV21-1
size: few
CDR3: CASSAPGQVVYEQYF
DNA: TGTGCCAGCAGCGCGCCGGGACAGGTTGTCTACGAGCAGTACTTC

D: NA
J: TRBJ2-3
V: TRBV6-6
size: few
CDR3: CASRPRDSPTDTQYF
DNA: TGTGCCAGCAGGCCGCGGGACAGTCCGACAGATACGCAGTATTTT

D: NA
J: TRBJ2-5
V: TRBV28
size: few
CDR3: CATKQGRKTQYF
DNA: TGTGCCACCAAACAGGGTCGGAAGACCCAGTACTTC